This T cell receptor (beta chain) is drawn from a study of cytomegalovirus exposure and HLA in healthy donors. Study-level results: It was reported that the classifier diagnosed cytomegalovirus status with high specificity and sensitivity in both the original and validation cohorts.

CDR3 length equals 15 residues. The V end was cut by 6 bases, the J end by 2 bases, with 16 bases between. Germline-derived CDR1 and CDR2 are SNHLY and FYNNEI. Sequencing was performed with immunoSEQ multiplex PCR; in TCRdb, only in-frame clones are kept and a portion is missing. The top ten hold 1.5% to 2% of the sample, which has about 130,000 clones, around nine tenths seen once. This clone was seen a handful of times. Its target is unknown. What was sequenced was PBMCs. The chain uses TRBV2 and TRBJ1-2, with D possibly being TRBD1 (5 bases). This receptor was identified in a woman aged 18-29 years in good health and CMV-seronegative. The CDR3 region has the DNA TGTGCCAGCAGCCCCGACAGCAACCGCAACTATGGCTACACCTTC. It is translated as CASSPDSNRNYGYTF. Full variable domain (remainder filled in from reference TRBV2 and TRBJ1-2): EPEVTQTPSHQVTQMGQEVILRCVPISNHLYFYWYRQILGQKVEFLVSFYNNEISEKSEIFDDQFSVERPDGSNFTLKIRSTKLEDSAMYFCASSPDSNRNYGYTFGSGTRLTVV.